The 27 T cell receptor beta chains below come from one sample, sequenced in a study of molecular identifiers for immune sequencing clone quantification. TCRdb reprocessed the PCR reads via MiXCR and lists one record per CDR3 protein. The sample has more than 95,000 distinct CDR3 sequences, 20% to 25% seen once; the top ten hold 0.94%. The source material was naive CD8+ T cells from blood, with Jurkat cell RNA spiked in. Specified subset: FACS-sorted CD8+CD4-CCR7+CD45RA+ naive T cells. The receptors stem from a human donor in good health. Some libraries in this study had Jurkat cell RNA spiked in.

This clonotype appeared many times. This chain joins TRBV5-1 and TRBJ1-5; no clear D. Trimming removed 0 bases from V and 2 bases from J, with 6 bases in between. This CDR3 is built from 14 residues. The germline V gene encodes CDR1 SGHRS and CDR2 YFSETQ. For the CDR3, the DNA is TGCGCCAGCAGCTTGGGAATGGGCAATCAGCCCCAGCATTTT. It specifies CASSLGMGNQPQHF. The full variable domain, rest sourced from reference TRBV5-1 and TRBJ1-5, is KAGVTQTPRYLIKTRGQQVTLSCSPISGHRSVSWYQQTPGQGLQFLFEYFSETQRNKGNFPGRFSGRQFSNSRSEMNVSTLELGDSALYLCASSLGMGNQPQHFGDGTRLSIL.

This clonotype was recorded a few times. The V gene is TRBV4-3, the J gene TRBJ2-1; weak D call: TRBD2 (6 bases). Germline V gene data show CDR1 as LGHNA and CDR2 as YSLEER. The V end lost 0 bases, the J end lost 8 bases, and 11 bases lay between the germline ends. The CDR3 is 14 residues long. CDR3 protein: CASSQDHSGDEQFF. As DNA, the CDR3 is TGCGCCAGCAGCCAAGACCACTCGGGGGATGAGCAGTTCTTC.

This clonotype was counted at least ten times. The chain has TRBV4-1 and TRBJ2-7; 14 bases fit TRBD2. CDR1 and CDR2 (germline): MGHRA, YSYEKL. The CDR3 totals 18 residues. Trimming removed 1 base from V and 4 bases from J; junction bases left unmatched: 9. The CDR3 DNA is TGCGCCAGCAGCCAAGGGGTACCGGGACTAGCGGGAGCATACGAGCAGTACTTC. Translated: CASSQGVPGLAGAYEQYF.

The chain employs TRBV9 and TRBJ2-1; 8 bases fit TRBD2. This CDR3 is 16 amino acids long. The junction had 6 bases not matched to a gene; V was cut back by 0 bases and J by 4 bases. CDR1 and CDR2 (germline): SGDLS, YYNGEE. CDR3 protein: CASSVESGSKYNEQFF. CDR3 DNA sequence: TGTGCCAGCAGCGTAGAAAGCGGGAGCAAATACAATGAGCAGTTCTTC. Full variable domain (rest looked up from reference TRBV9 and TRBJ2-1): DSGVTQTPKHLITATGQRVTLRCSPRSGDLSVYWYQQSLDQGLQFLIQYYNGEERAKGNILERFSAQQFPDLHSELNLSSLELGDSALYFCASSVESGSKYNEQFFGPGTRLTVL.

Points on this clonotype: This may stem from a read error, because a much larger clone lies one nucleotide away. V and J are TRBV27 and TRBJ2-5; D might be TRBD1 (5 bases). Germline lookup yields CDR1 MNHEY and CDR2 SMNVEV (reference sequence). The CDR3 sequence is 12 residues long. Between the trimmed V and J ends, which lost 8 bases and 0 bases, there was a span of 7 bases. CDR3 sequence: CASLDNQETQYF. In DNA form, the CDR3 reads TGTGCCAGCTTGGACAACCAAGAGACCCAGTACTTC.

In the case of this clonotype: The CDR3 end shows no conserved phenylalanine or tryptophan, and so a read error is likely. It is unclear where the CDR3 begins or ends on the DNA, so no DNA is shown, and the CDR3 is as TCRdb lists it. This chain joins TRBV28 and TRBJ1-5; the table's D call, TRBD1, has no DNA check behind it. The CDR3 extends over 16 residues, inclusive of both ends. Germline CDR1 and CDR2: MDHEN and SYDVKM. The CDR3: CASSSPGTGHTQPQQS.

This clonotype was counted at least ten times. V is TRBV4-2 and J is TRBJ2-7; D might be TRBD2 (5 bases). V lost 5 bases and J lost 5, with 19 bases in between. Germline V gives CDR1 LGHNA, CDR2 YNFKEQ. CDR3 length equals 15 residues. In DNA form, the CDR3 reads TGTGCCAGCAGCTCCCCCACTGCGGGCCTGGACGAGCAGTACTTC. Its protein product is CASSSPTAGLDEQYF.

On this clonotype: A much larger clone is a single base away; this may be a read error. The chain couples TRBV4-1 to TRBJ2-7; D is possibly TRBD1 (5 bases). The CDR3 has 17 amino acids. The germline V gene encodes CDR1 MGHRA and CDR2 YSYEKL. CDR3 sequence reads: CTSSQELRTQPPHEQYF. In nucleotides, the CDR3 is TGCACCAGCAGCCAAGAATTAAGGACACAACCACCCCACGAGCAGTACTTC.

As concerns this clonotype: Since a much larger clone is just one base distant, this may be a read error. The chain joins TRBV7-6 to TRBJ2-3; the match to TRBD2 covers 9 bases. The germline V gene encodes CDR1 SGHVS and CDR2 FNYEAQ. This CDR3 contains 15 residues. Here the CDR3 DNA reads TGTGCCGGCAGCTTAGGCGGGGGGGCCTTAGATACGCAGTATTTT. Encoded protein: CAGSLGGGALDTQYF.

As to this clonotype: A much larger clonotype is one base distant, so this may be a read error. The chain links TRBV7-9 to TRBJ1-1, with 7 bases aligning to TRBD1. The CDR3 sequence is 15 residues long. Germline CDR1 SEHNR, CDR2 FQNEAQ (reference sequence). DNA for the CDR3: TGTGCCGGCAGCGGTTGGACAGGAGCGAACACTGAAGCTTTCTTT. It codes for CAGSGWTGANTEAFF. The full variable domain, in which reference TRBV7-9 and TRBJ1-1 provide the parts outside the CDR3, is DTGVSQNPRHKITKRGQNVTFRCDPISEHNRLYWYRQTLGQGPEFLTYFQNEAQLEKSRLLSDRFSAERPKGSFSTLEIQRTEQGDSAMYLCAGSGWTGANTEAFFGQGTRLTVV.

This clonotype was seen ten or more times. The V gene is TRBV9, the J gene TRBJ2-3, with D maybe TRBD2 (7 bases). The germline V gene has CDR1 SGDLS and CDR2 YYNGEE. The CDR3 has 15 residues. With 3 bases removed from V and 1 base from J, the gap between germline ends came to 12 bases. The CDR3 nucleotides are TGTGCCAGCAGCGATGGGGGGGCAGGCACAGATACGCAGTATTTT. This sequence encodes CASSDGGAGTDTQYF.

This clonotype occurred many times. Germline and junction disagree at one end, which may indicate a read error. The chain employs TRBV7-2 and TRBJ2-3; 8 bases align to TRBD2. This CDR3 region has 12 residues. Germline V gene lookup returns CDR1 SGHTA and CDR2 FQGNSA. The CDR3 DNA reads TGTGCCAGCACCCCCCAACGGGGGGGCACCGATTTT. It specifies CASTPQRGGTDF.

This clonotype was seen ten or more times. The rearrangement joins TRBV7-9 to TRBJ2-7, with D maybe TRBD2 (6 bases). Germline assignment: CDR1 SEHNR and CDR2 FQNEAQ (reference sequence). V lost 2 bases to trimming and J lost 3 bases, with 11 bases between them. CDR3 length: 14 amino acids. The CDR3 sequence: CASSLSAGFYEQYF. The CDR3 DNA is TGTGCCAGCAGCTTATCTGCGGGGTTCTACGAGCAGTACTTC.

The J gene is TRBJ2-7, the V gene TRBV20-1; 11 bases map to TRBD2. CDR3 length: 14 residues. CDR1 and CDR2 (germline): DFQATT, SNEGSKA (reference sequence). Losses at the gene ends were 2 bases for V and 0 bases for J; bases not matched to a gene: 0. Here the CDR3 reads CSARTSGSSYEQYF. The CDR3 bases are TGCAGTGCTAGAACTAGCGGGAGCTCCTACGAGCAGTACTTC.

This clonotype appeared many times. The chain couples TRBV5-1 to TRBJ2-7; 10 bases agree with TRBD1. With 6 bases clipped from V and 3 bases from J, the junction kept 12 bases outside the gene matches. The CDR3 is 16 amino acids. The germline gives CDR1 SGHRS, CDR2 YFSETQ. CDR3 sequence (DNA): TGCGCCAGCACCCAGACAGGGGGCGACTATAACTACGAGCAGTACTTC. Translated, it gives CASTQTGGDYNYEQYF.

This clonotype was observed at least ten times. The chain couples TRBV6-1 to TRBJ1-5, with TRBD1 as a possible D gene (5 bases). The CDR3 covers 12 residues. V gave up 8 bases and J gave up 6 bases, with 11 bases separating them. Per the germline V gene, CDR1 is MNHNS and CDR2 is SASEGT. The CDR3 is CASGRAAQPQHF. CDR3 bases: TGTGCCAGCGGCAGGGCGGCTCAGCCCCAGCATTTT.

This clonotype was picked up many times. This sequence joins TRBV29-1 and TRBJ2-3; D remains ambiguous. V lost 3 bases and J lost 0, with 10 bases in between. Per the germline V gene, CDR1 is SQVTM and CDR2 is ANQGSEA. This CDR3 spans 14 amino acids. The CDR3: CSVDSVTSTDTQYF. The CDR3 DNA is TGCAGCGTTGACAGCGTAACTAGCACAGATACGCAGTATTTT.

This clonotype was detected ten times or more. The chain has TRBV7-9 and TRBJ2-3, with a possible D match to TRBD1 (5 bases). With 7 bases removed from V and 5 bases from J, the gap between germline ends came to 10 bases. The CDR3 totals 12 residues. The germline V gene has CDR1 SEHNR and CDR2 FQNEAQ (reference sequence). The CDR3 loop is CASNPQGDTQYF. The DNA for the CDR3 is TGTGCCAGCAACCCCCAGGGAGATACGCAGTATTTT.

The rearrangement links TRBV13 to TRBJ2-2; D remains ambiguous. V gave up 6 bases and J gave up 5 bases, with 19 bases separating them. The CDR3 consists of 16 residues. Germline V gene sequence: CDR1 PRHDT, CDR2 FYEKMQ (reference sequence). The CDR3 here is CASSSFYSQQTGELFF. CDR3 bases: TGTGCCAGCAGTTCCTTTTACAGCCAGCAGACCGGGGAGCTGTTTTTT.

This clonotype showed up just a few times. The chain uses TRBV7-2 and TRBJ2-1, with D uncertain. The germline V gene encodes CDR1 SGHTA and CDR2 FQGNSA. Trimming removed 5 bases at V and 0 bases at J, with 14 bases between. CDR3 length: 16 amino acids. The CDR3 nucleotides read TGTGCCAGCAGCGTAGATCCAGAACCCTCCTACAATGAGCAGTTCTTC. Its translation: CASSVDPEPSYNEQFF.

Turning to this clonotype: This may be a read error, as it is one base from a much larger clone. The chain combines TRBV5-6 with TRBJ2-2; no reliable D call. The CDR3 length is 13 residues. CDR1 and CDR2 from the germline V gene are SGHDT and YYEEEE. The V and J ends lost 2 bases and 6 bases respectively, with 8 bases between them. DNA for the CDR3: TGTGCCAGCAGCTTAGATCTTCCCGGGGAGCTGTTTTTT. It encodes CASSLDLPGELFF.

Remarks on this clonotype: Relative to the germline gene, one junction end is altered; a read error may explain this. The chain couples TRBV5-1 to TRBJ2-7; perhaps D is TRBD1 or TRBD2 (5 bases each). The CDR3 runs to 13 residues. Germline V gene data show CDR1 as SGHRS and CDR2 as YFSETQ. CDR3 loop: CASGLGDRYEQYF. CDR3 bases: TGCGCCAGCGGCTTGGGGGACCGCTACGAGCAGTACTTC.

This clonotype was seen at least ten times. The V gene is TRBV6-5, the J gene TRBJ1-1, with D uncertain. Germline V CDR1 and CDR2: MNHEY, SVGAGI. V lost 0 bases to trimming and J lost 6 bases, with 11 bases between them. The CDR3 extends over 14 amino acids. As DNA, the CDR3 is TGTGCCAGCAGTTACTCGCTAGGGTTGGCTGAAGCTTTCTTT. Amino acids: CASSYSLGLAEAFF.

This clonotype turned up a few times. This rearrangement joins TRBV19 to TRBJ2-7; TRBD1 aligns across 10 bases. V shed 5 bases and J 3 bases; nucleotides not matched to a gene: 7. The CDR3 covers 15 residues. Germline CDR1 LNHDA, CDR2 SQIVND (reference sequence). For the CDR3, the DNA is TGTGCCAGTAGTCCATCGGGACAGGGGTTCTACGAGCAGTACTTC. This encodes CASSPSGQGFYEQYF.

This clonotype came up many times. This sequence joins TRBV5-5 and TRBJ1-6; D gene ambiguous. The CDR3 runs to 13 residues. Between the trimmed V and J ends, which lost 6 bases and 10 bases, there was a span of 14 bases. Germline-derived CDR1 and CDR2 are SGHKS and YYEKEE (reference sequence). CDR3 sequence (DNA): TGTGCCAGCAACCCAGAGTCGGGATCACCCCTCCACTTT. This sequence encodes CASNPESGSPLHF. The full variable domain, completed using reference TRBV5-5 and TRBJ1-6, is DAGVTQSPTHLIKTRGQQVTLRCSPISGHKSVSWYQQVLGQGPQFIFQYYEKEERGRGNFPDRFSARQFPNYSSELNVNALLLGDSALYLCASNPESGSPLHFGNGTRLTVT.

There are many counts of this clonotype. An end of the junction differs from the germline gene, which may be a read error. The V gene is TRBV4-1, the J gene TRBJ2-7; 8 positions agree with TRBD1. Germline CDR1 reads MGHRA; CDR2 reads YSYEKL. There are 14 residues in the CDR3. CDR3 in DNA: TGTGCCAGCAGCCAAGACAGGGGCACCTACGAGCAGTACTTC. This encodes CASSQDRGTYEQYF.

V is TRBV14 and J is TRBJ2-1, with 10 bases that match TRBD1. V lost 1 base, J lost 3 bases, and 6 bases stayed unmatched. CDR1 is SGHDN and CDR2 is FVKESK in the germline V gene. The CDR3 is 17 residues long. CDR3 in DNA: TGTGCCAGCAGCCAAGCCGGGACAGGGGTGGGCTACAATGAGCAGTTCTTC. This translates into CASSQAGTGVGYNEQFF.